These 8 T cell receptor beta chains came from one sample sequenced in a study of T-cell memory formation after mild COVID-19. Each CDR3 protein is one row after TCRdb ran MiXCR on the 5' RACE reads. The sample has just under 50,000 distinct CDR3 sequences; around 12% are singletons. Specimen: PBMCs or a T cell subset sorted from them (not recorded which). Receptors originate from a man between 18 and 35 years old who had mild COVID-19 (a few samples of this study predate the infection). Cell type and time point are not known.

The rearrangement links TRBV6-6 to TRBJ1-1, with no clear D. This CDR3 contains 12 residues. CDR1 is MNHNY, CDR2 SVGAGI, per germline (reference sequence). The ends were cut back, 6 bases at V and 4 bases at J, with 9 bases in the middle. CDR3 sequence reads: CASRPSGTEAFF. CDR3 in DNA: TGTGCCAGCAGGCCCAGCGGCACTGAAGCTTTCTTT.

This clonotype was observed a few times. The J gene is TRBJ2-6, the V gene TRBV20-1; maybe TRBD2 (6 bases). Trimming pared 3 bases from V and 0 bases from J, leaving 9 bases between. Germline-derived CDR1 and CDR2 are DFQATT and SNEGSKA (reference sequence). The CDR3 is 15 residues long. The CDR3 coding sequence is TGCAGTGCTAGCGGGGGTGCCTCTGGGGCCAACGTCCTGACTTTC. Amino acid sequence: CSASGGASGANVLTF.

The rearrangement links TRBV27 to TRBJ2-7, with no clear D. The CDR3 has 11 residues. The V end was cut by 2 bases, the J end by 5 bases, with 4 bases between. Germline V lookup: CDR1 MNHEY, CDR2 SMNVEV (reference sequence). The CDR3 nucleotides are TGTGCCAGCAGTTTAGGGCACGAGCAGTACTTC. Amino acids: CASSLGHEQYF.

This clonotype was observed a few times. CDR3 sequence: CASGDNTEAFF. The CDR3 DNA sequence: TGTGCCAGCGGGGATAACACTGAAGCTTTCTTT. The chain recombines TRBV6-1 with TRBJ1-1; D gene ambiguous. This CDR3 spans 11 amino acids. Germline V gene lookup returns CDR1 MNHNS and CDR2 SASEGT. V shed 8 bases and J shed 2 bases, with 6 bases lying between them.

This clonotype was detected only a few times. The CDR3 sequence is CASSKRLGTGGQYEQYF. The DNA of the CDR3 is TGTGCCAGCAGCAAACGACTGGGGACAGGGGGCCAGTACGAGCAGTACTTC. V gene TRBV7-9 combines with J gene TRBJ2-7, with 12 bases identical to TRBD1. Germline assignment: CDR1 SEHNR and CDR2 FQNEAQ (reference sequence). The CDR3 loop spans 17 amino acids. J was trimmed by 4 bases and V by 5 bases; bases with no gene match: 12.

This rearrangement joins TRBV21-1 to TRBJ2-7; the table calls TRBD1, which could not be checked here. TRBV21-1 is reported as a pseudogene. The CDR3 has 15 amino acids. DNA of the CDR3: TGTGCCAGCCCACACAGGGATTCCCCCTCCTACGAGCAGTACGTC. It translates to CASPHRDSPSYEQYV.

The CDR3 DNA reads TGTGCCAGCAGTCAACAGGGGGGTAATTCACCCCTCCACTTT. Its translation: CASSQQGGNSPLHF. The chain links TRBV12-3 or TRBV12-4 to TRBJ1-6; TRBD1 matches at 8 bases. The CDR3 has 14 amino acids. The J segment lost 6 bases and the V segment lost 5 bases, leaving 3 bases of the junction unmatched.

The V gene is TRBV6-5, the J gene TRBJ2-7; 10 nucleotides align to TRBD1. The trim removed 4 bases at V and 3 bases at J, leaving 6 bases unmatched. The V gene's germline CDR1 is MNHEY and CDR2 SVGAGI. CDR3 length: 15 amino acids. The CDR3 region is CASSSPRDRGYEQYF. Here the CDR3 DNA reads TGTGCCAGCAGTTCCCCCCGGGACAGGGGCTACGAGCAGTACTTC.